This T cell receptor beta chain stems from a study of shared clonotypes between healthy human individuals. CD8 cells classed as naive were CD45RO-negative and positively selected for CCR7, excluding terminally differentiated effector memory CD45RA+ cells. Per the germline V gene, CDR1 is SGHVS and CDR2 is FQNEAQ. This CDR3 has 15 amino acids. With 5 bases clipped from V and 3 bases from J, the junction kept 2 bases outside the gene matches. Measured with immunoSEQ multiplex PCR; TCRdb has only the in-frame clones, and not every one. This sample has some 2,100,000 clones, with about 92% found just once. About this clone: Antigen unknown.

Notes on the study in general: Generation probabilities of non-shared clonotypes were lower (relative to those shared by all four donors). Deeper or shallower sequencing was expected to change how clonotypes are shared among donors.

The V and J genes are TRBV7-8 and TRBJ2-1; 12 bases agree with TRBD2. The origin of this receptor is a man aged 18 to 30 in good health. Some clones in this sample may be carry-over from other donors' samples. Sequenced sample: naive CD8+ T cells from PBMCs. CDR3 loop: CASSPGLAGYNEQFF. CDR3 coding DNA: TGTGCCAGCAGCCCGGGACTAGCGGGCTACAATGAGCAGTTCTTC.